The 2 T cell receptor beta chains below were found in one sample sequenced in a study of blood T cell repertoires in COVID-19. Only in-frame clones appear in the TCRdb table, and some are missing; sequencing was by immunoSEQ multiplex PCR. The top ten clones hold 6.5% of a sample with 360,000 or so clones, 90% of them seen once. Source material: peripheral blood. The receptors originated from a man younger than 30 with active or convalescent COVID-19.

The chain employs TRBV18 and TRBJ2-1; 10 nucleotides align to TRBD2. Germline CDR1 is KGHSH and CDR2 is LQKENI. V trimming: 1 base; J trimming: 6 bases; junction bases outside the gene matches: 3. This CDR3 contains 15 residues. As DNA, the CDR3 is TGTGCCAGCTCACCACGAGGACTAGCGGTCAATGAGCAGTTCTTC. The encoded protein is CASSPRGLAVNEQFF.

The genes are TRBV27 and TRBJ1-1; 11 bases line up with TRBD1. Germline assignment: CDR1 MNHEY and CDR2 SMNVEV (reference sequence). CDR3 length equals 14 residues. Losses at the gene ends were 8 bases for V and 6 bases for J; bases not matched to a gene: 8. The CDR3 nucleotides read TGTGCCAGCGGTAGGACAGGGGGCCTATCTGAAGCTTTCTTT. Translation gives CASGRTGGLSEAFF.